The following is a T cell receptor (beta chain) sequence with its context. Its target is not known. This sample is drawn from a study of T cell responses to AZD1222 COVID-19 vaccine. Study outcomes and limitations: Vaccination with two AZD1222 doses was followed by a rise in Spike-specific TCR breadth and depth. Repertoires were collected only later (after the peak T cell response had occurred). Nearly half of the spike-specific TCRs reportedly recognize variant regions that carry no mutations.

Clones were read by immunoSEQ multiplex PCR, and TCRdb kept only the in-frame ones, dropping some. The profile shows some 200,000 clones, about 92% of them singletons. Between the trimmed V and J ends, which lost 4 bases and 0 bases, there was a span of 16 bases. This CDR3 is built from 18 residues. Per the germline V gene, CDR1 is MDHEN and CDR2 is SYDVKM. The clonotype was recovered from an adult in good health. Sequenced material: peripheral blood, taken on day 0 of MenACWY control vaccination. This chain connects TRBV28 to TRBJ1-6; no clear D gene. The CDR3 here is CASSYPLFKSSYNSPLHF. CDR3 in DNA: TGTGCCAGCAGTTACCCCCTATTCAAGAGCTCCTATAATTCACCCCTCCACTTT.